This T cell receptor beta chain came from a study of identical twins. Per germline, CDR1 DFQATT and CDR2 SNEGSKA (reference sequence). Trimming took 1 base from V and 5 from J; bases not matched to a gene: 7. The CDR3 has 15 residues. Unique molecular identifiers were present on the cDNA, and a universal primer site came from template switching. TCRdb redid the calling of the 5' RACE reads with MiXCR, one entry per CDR3 protein. Seen here are some 1,600,000 distinct CDR3 sequences, under 35% observed once, and the top ten hold 0.25% to 0.3%. The genes are TRBV20-1 and TRBJ2-3; TRBD2 agrees at 9 bases. The sequenced sample was cord blood. The source of this sequence is a newborn girl in good health. The CDR3 bases are TGCAGTGCTAGAGGTGGCGGGAGGGCCGTAGATACGCAGTATTTT. Residues: CSARGGGRAVDTQYF.